This TCR beta chain comes out of a study of early T cells in non-severe SARS-CoV-2 infection. V shed 3 bases and J 6 bases; nucleotides not matched to a gene: 1. This CDR3 has 13 residues. From germline, CDR1 is SGHTA and CDR2 FQGTGA. One entry per CDR3 protein, called by TCRdb with MiXCR from the 5' RACE reads. The table records fewer than 50,000 distinct CDR3 sequences, about 7% of them present only once. The sequencing input was whole blood. The clonotype originates from an adult who was a healthcare worker with PCR-confirmed SARS-CoV-2 infection or an uninfected control (not recorded which). The chain carries TRBV7-3 and TRBJ1-5, with 8 nucleotides matching TRBD1. The CDR3 DNA sequence: TGTGCCAGCAGCTTCACAGGGGGTCAGCCCCAGCATTTT. Encoded protein: CASSFTGGQPQHF.